The 30 T cell receptor beta chains reported below all come from one sample, sequenced in a study of graft-versus-host responses after intestinal transplantation. Method: immunoSEQ multiplex PCR; TCRdb's copy keeps in-frame clones and lacks some. Among some 45,000 clones, over 75% were seen once, and the ten largest hold approximately 4.7%. Sequencing used PBMCs, obtained 524 days after transplant. Receptors originate from a human patient who received an intestinal transplant, so some T cells may come from the graft donor.

The V gene is TRBV4-3, the J gene TRBJ2-7; 10 bases agree with TRBD1. There are 15 residues in the CDR3. V was pared by 2 bases and J by 2 bases, with 3 bases of the junction left unmatched. The germline CDR1 and CDR2 sequences are LGHNA and YSLEER. CDR3 residues: CASSQTGQGTYEQYF. DNA for the CDR3: TGCGCCAGCAGCCAAACGGGACAGGGGACCTACGAGCAGTACTTC.

The V gene is TRBV4-3, the J gene TRBJ1-5; D ambiguous. The V and J ends lost 0 bases and 5 bases respectively, with 8 bases between them. This CDR3 has 14 residues. Germline-derived CDR1 and CDR2 are LGHNA and YSLEER. DNA for the CDR3: TGCGCCAGCAGCCAAGAAAGCCTGGATCAGCCCCAGCATTTT. Its protein product is CASSQESLDQPQHF.

The chain is built from TRBV7-9 and TRBJ2-3, with unresolved D. The CDR3 consists of 13 residues. V lost 8 bases and J lost 0, with 9 bases in between. Germline values: CDR1 SEHNR, CDR2 FQNEAQ (reference sequence). The CDR3, as DNA: TGTGCCAGCGCGAAAGGAAGCACAGATACGCAGTATTTT. Translated, it gives CASAKGSTDTQYF.

The J gene is TRBJ2-7, the V gene TRBV30; 11 bases align to TRBD2. Trimming took 0 bases from V and 1 from J; bases not matched to a gene: 5. The CDR3 totals 16 residues. Germline-derived CDR1 and CDR2 are GTSNPN and SVGIG (reference sequence). This CDR3 reads CAWSVPGLAVSYEQYF. The CDR3 DNA reads as TGTGCCTGGAGTGTACCGGGACTAGCGGTTTCCTACGAGCAGTACTTC.

The rearrangement uses TRBV2 and TRBJ1-2, with D possibly being TRBD1 (6 bases). The V end was cut by 3 bases, the J end by 8 bases, with 13 bases between. The CDR3 spans 13 residues. Germline V lookup: CDR1 SNHLY, CDR2 FYNNEI. DNA of the CDR3: TGTGCCAGCAGTGAGGGGGCTTCCTCCGGCTACACCTTC. It specifies CASSEGASSGYTF.

V is TRBV6-5 and J is TRBJ2-2, with 7 bases matching TRBD2. The junction had 3 bases not matched to a gene; V was cut back by 11 bases and J by 0 bases. Germline CDR1 reads MNHEY; CDR2 reads SVGAGI. This CDR3 region has 13 residues. The CDR3 loop reads CALGRPNTGELFF. The DNA of the CDR3 is TGTGCCCTCGGGAGGCCGAACACCGGGGAGCTGTTTTTT.

J is TRBJ2-1 and V is TRBV28; D gene ambiguous. Germline CDR1 MDHEN, CDR2 SYDVKM. The V gene lost 6 bases and the J gene lost 0 bases, with 21 bases spanning the gap. This CDR3 comprises 18 residues. The CDR3 is CASSPGRWAPSSYNEQFF. For the CDR3, the DNA is TGTGCCAGCAGCCCAGGTCGATGGGCCCCGAGCTCCTACAATGAGCAGTTCTTC.

This clone appeared once. The V call is TRBV4-1, the J call TRBJ1-5; possibly TRBD1 for D (5 bases). The CDR3 is 14 residues long. In germline, CDR1 is MGHRA, CDR2 YSYEKL. V was cut by 1 base and J by 6 bases, with 10 bases left in between. CDR3 nucleotides: TGCGCCAGCAGCCAAGTATCAGGGAGTCAGCCCCAGCATTTT. Translated, it gives CASSQVSGSQPQHF.

This clone has just one count. V gene TRBV5-6 combines with J gene TRBJ2-7; TRBD2 might be the D (6 bases). CDR1 SGHDT and CDR2 YYEEEE come from the germline V gene. This CDR3 spans 16 amino acids. The V and J ends lost 4 bases and 1 base respectively, with 18 bases between them. The CDR3 DNA follows: TGTGCCAGCAGCGCGGGACCCCTGGATGGATCCTACGAGCAGTACTTC. Its translation is CASSAGPLDGSYEQYF. The full variable domain, its missing parts supplied by reference TRBV5-6 and TRBJ2-7, is DAGVTQSPTHLIKTRGQQVTLRCSPKSGHDTVSWYQQALGQGPQFIFQYYEEEERQRGNFPDRFSGHQFPNYSSELNVNALLLGDSALYLCASSAGPLDGSYEQYFGPGTRLTVT.

V gene TRBV21-1 combines with J gene TRBJ1-1; the table gives TRBD1 as D, unverified against the DNA. TRBV21-1 is marked as a pseudogene. The CDR3 is 15 amino acids. The DNA for the CDR3 is TGTGCCAGCAGCAAACGGGACAGTGGGAACACTGAAGCTTTCTTT. This translates into CASSKRDSGNTEAFF.

This clone showed up just once. This rearrangement joins TRBV19 to TRBJ2-1; D is undetermined. V was pared by 0 bases and J by 5 bases, with 8 bases between. In germline, CDR1 is LNHDA, CDR2 SQIVND (reference sequence). CDR3 size: 14 residues. The DNA of the CDR3 is TGTGCCAGTAGTATAGAGTATGCCCACAATGAGCAGTTCTTC. Encoded protein: CASSIEYAHNEQFF.

The chain combines TRBV7-3 with TRBJ2-2, with a weak D call TRBD1 (6 bases). V lost 0 bases to trimming and J lost 1 base, with 6 bases between them. Germline-derived CDR1 and CDR2 are SGHTA and FQGTGA. This CDR3 comprises 15 residues. This CDR3 reads CASSLTTGNTGELFF. CDR3 nucleotides: TGTGCCAGCAGCTTAACGACAGGGAACACCGGGGAGCTGTTTTTT. The variable domain in full, with the rest retrieved from reference TRBV7-3 and TRBJ2-2, is GAGVSQTPSNKVTEKGKYVELRCDPISGHTALYWYRQSLGQGPEFLIYFQGTGAADDSGLPNDRFFAVRPEGSVSTLKIQRTERGDSAVYLCASSLTTGNTGELFFGEGSRLTVL.

This clone appeared a single time. The chain recombines TRBV23-1 with TRBJ1-4, with D tentatively TRBD1 (5 bases). TRBV23-1 is sorted into the ORF group, with uncertain function. V was cut by 0 bases and J by 5 bases, with 10 bases left in between. This CDR3 region has 15 residues. The CDR3 spells CASSQSYRPNEKLFF. The CDR3 DNA sequence: TGCGCCAGCAGTCAATCGTACAGGCCAAATGAAAAACTGTTTTTT.

The rearrangement links TRBV7-2 to TRBJ2-1, with 8 nucleotides matching TRBD2. Germline values: CDR1 SGHTA, CDR2 FQGNSA. Germline trimming cut 11 bases from V and 4 bases from J; bases unmatched to any gene: 13. The CDR3 contains 15 residues. The CDR3 bases are TGTGCCGGAGTCACACGGCGGGGGGAATACAATGAGCAGTTCTTC. Translation gives CAGVTRRGEYNEQFF.

The rearrangement joins TRBV6-9 to TRBJ2-2; D is perhaps TRBD2 (5 bases). The CDR3 is made up of 16 amino acids. Germline V gene data show CDR1 as MNHGY and CDR2 as SVAAGI. The V and J ends lost 0 bases and 7 bases respectively, with 15 bases between them. The DNA of the CDR3 is TGTGCCAGCAGTTATTCAACGTCGGGGTGGCGCGGGGAGCTGTTTTTT. The encoded protein is CASSYSTSGWRGELFF.

The chain combines TRBV11-3 with TRBJ2-1, with 10 nucleotides matching TRBD2. Germline CDR1 SGHNT, CDR2 YENEEA. The CDR3 has 17 amino acids. V shed 1 base, J shed 5 bases, and the junction held 8 bases outside the gene matches. CDR3 coding DNA: TGTGCCAGCAGCTTAGTAGGAGCTAGCGGGAGAGACAATGAGCAGTTCTTC. Protein: CASSLVGASGRDNEQFF.

This clone was seen only a few times. J is TRBJ2-7 and V is TRBV19; 8 nucleotides line up with TRBD2. V dropped 3 bases and J dropped 0; count of bases not matched to a gene: 7. The CDR3 covers 16 residues. Germline CDR1 is LNHDA and CDR2 is SQIVND (reference sequence). CDR3 coding DNA: TGTGCCAGTAGTATCGGCCTAGCGGGCTTCTCCTACGAGCAGTACTTC. Translation gives CASSIGLAGFSYEQYF.

The V and J genes are TRBV7-8 and TRBJ1-1, with 8 bases fitting TRBD1. The J segment lost 2 bases and the V segment lost 0 bases, leaving 2 bases of the junction unmatched. The CDR3 has 15 amino acids. The germline V gene has CDR1 SGHVS and CDR2 FQNEAQ. The CDR3: CASSLASGGNTEAFF. The CDR3 coding sequence is TGTGCCAGCAGCTTAGCGTCAGGGGGCAACACTGAAGCTTTCTTT.

In its sample, this clone was seen once. V is TRBV27 and J is TRBJ2-1; D gene unclear. Germline V gene lookup returns CDR1 MNHEY and CDR2 SMNVEV (reference sequence). The V end lost 6 bases, the J end lost 0 bases, and 6 bases lay between the germline ends. The CDR3 sequence is 13 residues long. The CDR3 region is CASRLSSYNEQFF. As DNA, the CDR3 is TGTGCCAGCAGACTGAGCTCCTACAATGAGCAGTTCTTC.

The rearrangement joins TRBV13 to TRBJ2-3; D perhaps matches TRBD2 (5 bases). Per germline, CDR1 PRHDT and CDR2 FYEKMQ (reference sequence). CDR3 length equals 18 residues. Between the trimmed V and J ends, which lost 2 bases and 2 bases, there was a span of 20 bases. Written as DNA, the CDR3 is TGTGCCAGCAGCTTAAGGGATTTAGCGTTGCAGCACACAGATACGCAGTATTTT. This translates into CASSLRDLALQHTDTQYF. The whole variable domain, filled in from reference TRBV13 and TRBJ2-3, reads AAGVIQSPRHLIKEKRETATLKCYPIPRHDTVYWYQQGPGQDPQFLISFYEKMQSDKGSIPDRFSAQQFSDYHSELNMSSLELGDSALYFCASSLRDLALQHTDTQYFGPGTRLTVL.

This chain uses TRBV29-1 with TRBJ2-6; D is undetermined. This CDR3 is built from 13 residues. V shed 5 bases and J shed 0 bases, with 5 bases lying between them. Germline loops: CDR1 SQVTM, CDR2 ANQGSEA. As DNA, the CDR3 is TGCAGCGTTCCAGTCTCTGGGGCCAACGTCCTGACTTTC. This gives the protein CSVPVSGANVLTF.

The DNA for the CDR3 is TGTGCCAGCAGCTTGGATGGCGGGAGGGCCTACAATGAGCAGTTCTTC. Translation gives CASSLDGGRAYNEQFF. This chain links TRBV5-4 with TRBJ2-1; TRBD2 aligns across 9 bases. V dropped 0 bases and J dropped 2; count of bases not matched to a gene: 3. This CDR3 region has 16 residues. Germline-derived CDR1 and CDR2 are SGHNT and YYREEE (reference sequence).

The chain carries TRBV21-1 and TRBJ2-5. TRBV21-1 is marked as a pseudogene. The CDR3 runs 17 residues. DNA for the CDR3: TGTGCCAGCAGCATCCTCCGAGGAGGGGGTTTCCAAGAGACCCAGTACTTC. This translates into CASSILRGGGFQETQYF.

The chain recombines TRBV2 with TRBJ2-3; 11 nucleotides align to TRBD1. Germline V gives CDR1 SNHLY, CDR2 FYNNEI. J gave up 1 base and V 5 bases, and 2 bases lay outside the gene matches. The CDR3 covers 15 residues. The CDR3, as DNA: TGTGCCAGCAGTCCGGACAGGGGGCGCACAGATACGCAGTATTTT. Translating gives CASSPDRGRTDTQYF. Based on the CDR3 plus reference TRBV2 and TRBJ2-3, the full variable domain is EPEVTQTPSHQVTQMGQEVILRCVPISNHLYFYWYRQILGQKVEFLVSFYNNEISEKSEIFDDQFSVERPDGSNFTLKIRSTKLEDSAMYFCASSPDRGRTDTQYFGPGTRLTVL.

This clone was recorded a few times. The chain joins TRBV7-3 to TRBJ1-1; TRBD1 agrees at 7 bases. J was trimmed by 2 bases and V by 2 bases; bases with no gene match: 8. CDR1 SGHTA and CDR2 FQGTGA come from the germline V gene. The CDR3 consists of 16 residues. In DNA, the CDR3 is TGTGCCAGCAGCTTATTCGGGGGACAGACCAACACTGAAGCTTTCTTT. Its protein is CASSLFGGQTNTEAFF.

This clone was observed a few times. The chain employs TRBV28 and TRBJ1-1, with D maybe TRBD1 (6 bases). CDR3 length equals 15 residues. Germline V lookup: CDR1 MDHEN, CDR2 SYDVKM. Trimming removed 5 bases from V and 5 bases from J, with 18 bases in between. The CDR3 DNA is TGTGCCAGCAGTCGGATCACGGGACAAGGAACTGAAGCTTTCTTT. Translated: CASSRITGQGTEAFF.

The genes are TRBV7-8 and TRBJ1-2, with D tentatively TRBD1 (5 bases). Trimming removed 4 bases at V and 7 bases at J, with 19 bases between. Looked up from germline, CDR1 is SGHVS and CDR2 is FQNEAQ. CDR3 length equals 15 residues. CDR3 region: CASSSTPGLGFGYTF. CDR3 DNA sequence: TGTGCCAGCAGCTCAACCCCGGGACTAGGGTTTGGCTACACCTTC. Full variable domain (outside the CDR3, taken from reference TRBV7-8 and TRBJ1-2): GAGVSQSPRYKVAKRGQDVALRCDPISGHVSLFWYQQALGQGPEFLTYFQNEAQLDKSGLPSDRFFAERPEGSVSTLKIQRTQQEDSAVYLCASSSTPGLGFGYTFGSGTRLTVV.

J is TRBJ2-3 and V is TRBV6-5, with no clear D. This CDR3 comprises 12 residues. Between the trimmed V and J ends, which lost 5 bases and 11 bases, there was a span of 14 bases. Germline values: CDR1 MNHEY, CDR2 SVGAGI. CDR3 region: CASSTPPIRQYF. CDR3 coding DNA: TGTGCCAGCAGTACACCGCCGATAAGGCAGTATTTT.

With regard to this clone: Germline and junction disagree at one end, which may indicate a read error. This sequence joins TRBV7-7 and TRBJ2-5; possibly TRBD2 for D (5 bases). The CDR3 has 15 amino acids. Germline CDR1 is SSHAT and CDR2 is FNYEAQ (reference sequence). The CDR3 region has the DNA TGTGCTAGCAGCACCGGGGTGGGCCCTGAGGAGACCCAGTACTTC. This codes for CASSTGVGPEETQYF. The full variable domain, completed using reference TRBV7-7 and TRBJ2-5, is GAGVSQSPRYKVTKRGQDVTLRCDPISSHATLYWYQQALGQGPEFLTYFNYEAQPDKSGLPSDRFSAERPEGSISTLTIQRTEQRDSAMYRCASSTGVGPEETQYFGPGTRLLVL.

V is TRBV30 and J is TRBJ2-7; D is possibly TRBD2 (6 bases). The germline gives CDR1 GTSNPN, CDR2 SVGIG (reference sequence). The V end lost 0 bases, the J end lost 4 bases, and 13 bases lay between the germline ends. This CDR3 comprises 14 residues. The CDR3 sequence: CAWSVKLAPYEQYF. The CDR3 DNA sequence: TGTGCCTGGAGTGTAAAGCTAGCGCCGTACGAGCAGTACTTC.